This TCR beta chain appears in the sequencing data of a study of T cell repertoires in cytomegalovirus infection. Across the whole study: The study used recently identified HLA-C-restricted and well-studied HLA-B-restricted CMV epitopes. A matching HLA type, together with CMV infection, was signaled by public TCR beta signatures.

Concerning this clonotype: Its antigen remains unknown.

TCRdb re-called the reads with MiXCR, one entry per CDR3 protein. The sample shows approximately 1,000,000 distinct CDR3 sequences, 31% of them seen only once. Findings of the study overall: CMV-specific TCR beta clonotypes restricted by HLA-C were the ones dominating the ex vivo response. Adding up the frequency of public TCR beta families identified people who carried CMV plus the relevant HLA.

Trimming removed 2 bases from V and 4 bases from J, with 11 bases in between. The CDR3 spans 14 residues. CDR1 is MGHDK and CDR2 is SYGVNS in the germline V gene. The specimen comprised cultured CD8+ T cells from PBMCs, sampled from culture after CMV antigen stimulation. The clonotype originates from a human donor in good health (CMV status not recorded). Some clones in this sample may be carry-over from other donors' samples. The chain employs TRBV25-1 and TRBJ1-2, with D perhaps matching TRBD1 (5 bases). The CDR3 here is CASSERDDVYGYTF. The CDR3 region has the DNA TGTGCCAGCAGTGAACGGGACGACGTCTATGGCTACACCTTC.